The text below deals with one T cell receptor (beta chain). This receptor's antigen is unknown. No much larger clone exists at a distance of one base, and base qualities are not known. This specimen includes other DNA sequences encoding the same CDR3. TCR CDR3 regions were amplified from genomic DNA by multiplex PCR using the deep immunoSEQ assay. Extracted genomic DNA from each cell subset was distributed evenly across all wells of several immunoSEQ 96-well plates, and each plate was treated as a replicate. For sorted subsets, roughly 200 ng of genomic DNA, equivalent to 25,000 to 35,000 T cell genomes, went into each replicate PCR. Purified libraries were quantified with a Qubit 3.0 fluorometer, sized on a Bioanalyzer 2100, and re-quantified with the KAPA Library Quantification kit. A separate single-read 150-cycle Illumina NextSeq 550 flow cell was used to sequence each immunoSEQ 96-well plate. Per the original workflow: Because the immunoSEQ output held only junctional sequences and lacked quality scores, the filtering could not match the filtering applied to full-length reads. Sequences were annotated with PyIR, a Python wrapper for IgBLAST v1.9, and V/J genes and CDR3 were assigned using IMGT germline references. Reads were removed for weak V/J assignments (E-value above 1e-6), missing CDR3, stop codons, out-of-frame junctions, or ambiguous translated residues. V3J clonotypes were defined as sequences sharing an identical inferred V gene, J gene, and CDR3 amino acid sequence. Percentage overlap between repertoires was calculated by dividing the number of shared unique clonotypes by the size of the smaller repertoire. Richness of each repertoire was evaluated using RTK rarefaction, the Chao1 estimator, and Recon v2.1 estimates of unobserved clonotypes. Generation probabilities were computed with OLGA for all TCRbeta clonotypes obtained by the gDNA method from several donors. TCRdb took this table from immuneACCESS and kept in-frame rearrangements with V and J called. Such tables lack part of the clones; where checked against another copy, unresolved V genes explain under half of the gap, and the rest is unexplained. V, J and clone size derive from that table, while D and trimming were established from the DNA sequence. This sample holds around 1.9 million clones; about 92% were observed only once. About 1.5% of the sample lies in the top ten.

Relative to germline, V is 6 bases shorter and J is 5 bases shorter, with 7 bases between their ends. The CDR3, from cysteine to phenylalanine, totals 11 residues. Only the CDR3 DNA is retained, 33 bases long and in frame from the first base. The CDR1 and CDR2 encoded by the germline V gene are MDHEN and SYDVKM. The data stem from a study of shared clonotypes between healthy human individuals (dated by TCRdb to the early 2020s). About the full investigation: A few men and a couple of women, aged 18 to 49 years, made up the cohort. Per donor, leukapheresis produced somewhere between about 0.8 and 9.5 billion PBMCs. For each donor, CD4 naive and CD4 memory were each given three plates, CD8 naive was given two plates, and CD8 memory was given one plate. The study deeply sequenced blood TCR repertoires of roughly five healthy adults to estimate repertoire size and the extent of clonotype sharing between individuals. Different laboratories and diverse techniques were used to prepare libraries and sequence TCR repertoires, to increase sequencing depth and limit assay-specific biases. The research as a whole found: Naive subsets generally had larger estimated clonotype richness than memory subsets did. Sampling was restricted to blood, and TCR repertoires in tissue are likely to differ from TCR repertoires in blood. Pairwise subsampling indicated that sequencing depth was expected to affect the degree of clonotype sharing among donors. When a handful of donors were compared, the shared fraction of clonotypes was 5% to 6.5% for naive CD4, over 3% for naive CD8, roughly 2.3% for memory CD4, and less than 0.5% for memory CD8. Because the study included only a small number of donors, the genetic and exposure-history diversity represented was limited. Higher generation probabilities were observed for clonotypes shared by all four sorted-subset donors than for non-shared clonotypes. Even with the large sequencing depth, rarefaction of the sorted-subset datasets indicated that sequencing was incomplete.

CD8 naive samples consisted of CD45RO-negative cells that were positively selected for CCR7, yielding a CD45RA+CCR7+ population without TemRA cells. Donors were healthy HIV-negative adults with no recently reported acute infections or vaccinations. Every donor was a Caucasian adult living in Nashville, Tennessee, USA. After blood collection by leukapheresis, PBMCs were isolated using Ficoll-Histopaque density gradient centrifugation and then cryopreserved in the vapor phase of liquid nitrogen. Analytical flow cytometry was used to check the purity and quantity of each magnetically sorted T cell population. Genomic DNA was isolated from every sorted fraction and measured by UV absorbance on a Nanodrop 2000c.

The TCR originated in a man younger than 35 in good health. Some clones in this sample may be carry-over from other donors' samples. The sample taken for sequencing was naive CD8+ T cells from PBMCs. The cell subset or site label, as the study defines it: CD45RA+CCR7+. The chain employs TRBV28 and TRBJ2-5; confidence is insufficient to name the D gene. The DNA reads as follows: TGTGCCAGCAGCCTGACTGAGACCCAGTACTTC. This is translated as CASSLTETQYF.